This section outlines one TCR beta chain sequence together with its context. Germline CDR1 reads KGHSH; CDR2 reads LQKENI. There are 13 residues in the CDR3. V lost 2 bases to trimming and J lost 5 bases, with 9 bases between them. Libraries were prepared by immunoSEQ multiplex PCR; TCRdb keeps only in-frame clonotypes and omits some of them. The table has 400,000 to 450,000 clones, 86% seen once. The sample originates from a study of blood T cell repertoires in COVID-19. V is TRBV18 and J is TRBJ1-1; tentative D call: TRBD1 (6 bases). This sequence originates from a woman aged 25 to 39 with active or convalescent COVID-19. Sequencing input: peripheral blood. CDR3 region: CASSPNRETEAFF. The CDR3 DNA is TGTGCCAGCTCACCAAACAGGGAGACTGAAGCTTTCTTT.